This section outlines one T cell receptor (beta chain) sequence together with its context. The antigen is unknown. The data were taken from a study of blood T cells in healthy people across ages. Together with a sample-barcoded 5' primer, a J-beta primer mix was included in a second PCR lasting roughly 6 to 12 cycles. MiXCR, applied by TCRdb to the 5' RACE reads, yields one record per CDR3 protein. The sample holds 540,000 or so distinct CDR3 sequences, around 24% seen once. This CDR3 has 16 residues. The J segment lost 1 base and the V segment lost 0 bases, leaving 5 bases of the junction unmatched. Per the germline V gene, CDR1 is SGHRS and CDR2 is YFSETQ. Findings and caveats of the study: While age rose, TCR beta diversity per million T cells dropped in a roughly linear way.

The data were also submitted as part of a second study, on T cells of mothers and their children. That study reports: Several million TCR beta reads per child versus over 9.5 million per mother.

J is TRBJ2-7 and V is TRBV5-1; the match to TRBD1 covers 9 bases. Sequenced: blood. The source is a boy under 18 in good health. CDR3 in DNA: TGCGCCAGCAGCTTGGCACGGACAGGGGCATCCTACGAGCAGTACTTC. This encodes CASSLARTGASYEQYF.